The present T cell receptor (beta chain) was sequenced within a study of beta chain features in type 1 diabetes listed by TCRdb under 2018. For the study in its entirety: Patients and healthy donors did not differ in mean age, gender distribution, total cell number or subset yield. Across all samples, around 99 million sorted cells were examined, and cell number per subset correlated strongly with RNA yield. The study compared the TCRB repertoires of sorted circulating CD4+ T cell subsets in recently diagnosed type 1 diabetes patients with those in matched healthy donors. Whereas all 30 or so donors provided naive and central memory subsets, regulatory and stem cell-like memory subsets were isolated from just 8 patients and roughly eight healthy donors. What the research found in general, with its limitations: Because cDNA was sequenced instead of genomic DNA, highly expressing activated cells could be over-represented, though the groups showed no difference in activation or CD3 levels. HLA sub-analyses involved small numbers of individuals, so any influence of HLA type on TCRB rearrangement remained unresolved. Naive, central memory and regulatory TCRB repertoires appeared to be more alike among patients than among healthy donors. Type 1 diabetes patients showed a moderate but significant shortening of TCRB CDR3 length in all four CD4+ subsets. At VDJ recombination sites, patients with type 1 diabetes made fewer insertions and deleted more nucleotides, a pattern implying thymic rearrangement abnormalities. Shorter templates might have been favored by PCR, but patient and control samples were amplified and corrected together, so both groups would have been affected equally by any skew.

From each donor, a single peripheral blood sample of roughly 0.11 L on average was drawn into heparinised tubes. A BD FACSAria II was used to sort naive, central memory, regulatory and stem cell-like memory CD4+ T cells with a panel that included CD45RO, CCR7, CD25, CD127, CD95 and CD27. All sorted populations exceeded 95% purity. PBMCs were isolated immediately by Lymphoprep density gradient centrifugation and stained directly without culture. Samples were stained and sorted in pairs, with one healthy donor and one patient per experiment, so that batch effects were minimized. Trimming at the junction amounts to 5 bases on V and 7 bases on J, and the germline ends lie 14 bases apart. The CDR3 goes from the cysteine to the phenylalanine over 13 residues. The only DNA kept is the CDR3, 39 bases in frame from the first base. The germline V gene sets CDR1 to SGHAT and CDR2 to FQNNGV. The entire isolated RNA was reverse transcribed using the High Capacity cDNA Reverse Transcription Kit, and thus expressed TCRB transcripts were sequenced. Deep immunoSEQ sequencing was performed on naive, central memory and regulatory T cell samples, with an average of roughly 4 million total reads per sample. After sorted cells were lysed in RLT buffer, RNA was extracted with DNase-treated RNeasy Micro or Mini kits, with the choice depending on cell number. To prevent cross-contamination, each cell subset was processed individually, whereas patient and healthy donor samples were processed jointly. TCRB sequences were amplified from cDNA with the immunoSEQ multiplex PCR, producing 87-bp fragments spanning the CDR3 region. Sequencing of the amplicons was performed on the Illumina HiSeq platform. Turning to the authors' computational methods: Synthetic template baselines were used to correct PCR bias computationally, reads within Hamming distance 2 were collapsed together, and singletons that could not be merged were discarded. By aligning reads against IMGT, V, D and J genes, CDR3 length, and insertions or deletions at six rearrangement sites were assigned. Within each subset, clonotype counts were normalized to sorted cell number, after which true diversity and Gini coefficients were computed with the tcR R package. The overlap coefficient, calculated on TCRB nucleotide sequences, was used to quantify repertoire sharing. As a proxy for the pre-selection repertoire, out-of-frame TCRB sequences from naive cells were analyzed. TCRdb re-hosts the immuneACCESS table, in-frame sequences only. Its copies lack some clones; in the studies checked, an unresolved V gene accounts for under half of them, and the cause for the rest is not known. The DNA was the basis for D and trimming; V, J and clone size are from that table. This sample comprises approximately 250,000 clones, around 24% of them detected only once. Roughly 0.011% of the sample belongs to the ten largest clones.

Worth noting for this clone: Its specific antigen is unknown. Per-nucleotide qualities are absent, and no much larger clonotype sits a single base away.

The V gene is TRBV11-2 and the J gene is TRBJ1-2; too little of a D gene remains to name it. This sequence originates from a woman in her twenties or thirties with type 1 diabetes. The material sequenced was naive CD4+ T cells from blood. The cell subset or site label, as the study defines it: true naive CD4+ T cells. CDR3 sequence: CASSPTLLSGYTF. At the DNA level, the sequence is TGTGCCAGCAGCCCCACCCTCCTTAGTGGCTACACCTTC.